This TCR beta chain was captured in a study of T-cell memory formation after mild COVID-19. Study results and limitations: There were some responding clones in pre-infection memory, which suggested that cross-reactive memory had joined. Clones that contracted from day 15 to 85 were balanced CD4/CD8, while later expanders leaned CD4+. The main location of contracting CD4+ clones was CM and EM, and that of contracting CD8+ clones was EMRA.

Worth noting for this clonotype: Its antigen is unknown.

TCRdb redid the calling of the 5' RACE reads with MiXCR, one entry per CDR3 protein. This repertoire shows fewer than 250,000 distinct CDR3 sequences, 25% to 35% found once; its top ten account for over 9.5%. J gave up 8 bases and V 2 bases, and 7 bases lay outside the gene matches. The CDR3 totals 14 residues. CDR1 MGHRA and CDR2 YSYEKL come from the germline V gene. The sequence derives from an adult woman who had mild COVID-19 (a few samples of this study predate the infection). Cell type and time point are not known. This chain joins TRBV4-1 and TRBJ1-2, with TRBD1 matching over 8 bases. The specimen was PBMCs or a T cell subset sorted from them (not recorded which). The CDR3 loop reads CASSQLGQGKGYTF. Here the CDR3 DNA reads TGCGCCAGCAGCCAACTCGGACAGGGAAAAGGCTACACCTTC.